The 12 T cell receptor beta chains given below trace back to one sample, sequenced in a study of cytomegalovirus exposure and HLA in healthy donors (dated by TCRdb to about 2017). Library generation was performed with the immunoSEQ multiplex PCR assay. For the multiplex PCR, a mixture combining 60 forward primers for TCR Vbeta segments and 13 reverse primers for TCR Jbeta segments was used. Held by TCRdb, this immuneACCESS table contains in-frame sequences only and omits some clones. Under half of the omission traces to an unresolved V gene where checked; the cause of the rest is unknown. The sample table shows about 120,000 clones, and around 75% are seen once. The leading ten clones occupy 2% to 2.5% of the sample. The sequencing input was PBMCs. The receptors were sampled from a man under 40 in good health and CMV-seronegative.

On this clone: One junction end does not reproduce the germline sequence, and a read error may be involved. V and J are TRBV29-1 and TRBJ2-6, with 9 nucleotides matching TRBD1. The CDR3 sequence is 16 residues long. Germline V gene lookup returns CDR1 SQVTM and CDR2 ANQGSEA. This chain's CDR3 is CSVQGQGSSGANGLTF. The CDR3 region has the DNA TGCAGCGTTCAGGGACAGGGATCCTCTGGGGCCAACGGCCTGACTTTC.

The chain is built from TRBV7-2 and TRBJ2-5, with 7 bases that match TRBD1. Trimming removed 7 bases from V and 0 bases from J; junction bases left unmatched: 5. CDR1 is SGHTA and CDR2 is FQGNSA in the germline V gene. The CDR3 runs 14 residues. The CDR3, as DNA: TGTGCCAGCAAGGGGGCCACATACCAAGAGACCCAGTACTTC. Translated, it gives CASKGATYQETQYF.

As regards this clone: Other DNA sequences in this specimen translate into the identical CDR3. This sequence joins TRBV13 and TRBJ1-1, with TRBD1 matching 8 bases. With V trimmed by 4 bases and J by 4 bases, 8 bases remained unmatched. This CDR3 has 15 amino acids. Germline V gene lookup returns CDR1 PRHDT and CDR2 FYEKMQ (reference sequence). CDR3 amino acids: CASSSSGQGGTEAFF. The CDR3 DNA follows: TGTGCCAGCAGCTCAAGCGGACAGGGAGGCACTGAAGCTTTCTTT.

This clone was observed once. This chain uses TRBV6-5 with TRBJ2-7; the match to TRBD1 covers 8 bases. Per germline, CDR1 MNHEY and CDR2 SVGAGI. The CDR3 consists of 16 residues. V shed 2 bases, J shed 0 bases, and the junction held 6 bases outside the gene matches. The CDR3 DNA is TGTGCCAGCAGTTACCTTCGGACAGGGAGCTCCTACGAGCAGTACTTC. Translated: CASSYLRTGSSYEQYF.

The gene calls are TRBV10-3 and TRBJ2-7, with D tentatively TRBD2 (5 bases). With 3 bases removed from V and 3 bases from J, the gap between germline ends came to 15 bases. This CDR3 has 15 amino acids. CDR1 is ENHRY and CDR2 is SYGVKD in the germline V gene. The CDR3 loop reads CAISEEGLPGYEQYF. CDR3 bases: TGTGCCATCAGTGAAGAGGGTCTCCCCGGCTACGAGCAGTACTTC.

This clone was counted once. The chain carries TRBV19 and TRBJ2-7, with 7 bases fitting TRBD2. The CDR3 loop spans 13 amino acids. The junction had 7 bases not matched to a gene; V was cut back by 6 bases and J by 5 bases. In germline, CDR1 is LNHDA, CDR2 SQIVND (reference sequence). For the CDR3, the DNA is TGTGCCAGTAGGGATCGGGGGGAGGACGAGCAGTACTTC. As protein: CASRDRGEDEQYF.

V gene TRBV5-1 combines with J gene TRBJ2-5; TRBD1 is a possible D gene (6 bases). Germline loops: CDR1 SGHRS, CDR2 YFSETQ. V lost 7 bases, J lost 1 base, and 17 bases lay in between. This CDR3 has 15 amino acids. CDR3 protein: CASYFGGRGQETQYF. CDR3 coding DNA: TGCGCCAGCTACTTTGGAGGCAGGGGCCAAGAGACCCAGTACTTC.

V usage is TRBV7-9 and J usage is TRBJ1-1, with a possible D match to TRBD1 (5 bases). V was shortened by 1 base and J by 2 bases, with 8 bases between the two germline ends. The CDR3 length is 14 residues. Germline V gene data show CDR1 as SEHNR and CDR2 as FQNEAQ (reference sequence). CDR3 sequence (DNA): TGTGCCAGCAGCTTAGAACAGGTTAACACTGAAGCTTTCTTT. It translates to CASSLEQVNTEAFF.

The V call is TRBV2, the J call TRBJ2-6; tentatively, D is TRBD1 (6 bases). Deletions cut 5 bases from V and 0 bases from J, with 11 bases between. This CDR3 comprises 16 residues. Germline V gives CDR1 SNHLY, CDR2 FYNNEI. CDR3 coding DNA: TGTGCCAGCAGTCTGGGACATTCCTCTGGGGCCAACGTCCTGACTTTC. Its protein is CASSLGHSSGANVLTF.

A single count supports this clone. The gene calls are TRBV6-4 and TRBJ2-3, with 7 bases matching TRBD1. The trim removed 8 bases at V and 4 bases at J, leaving 9 bases unmatched. There are 14 residues in the CDR3. Germline values: CDR1 MRHNA, CDR2 SNTAGT. This chain's CDR3 is CASAETGLADTQYF. As DNA, the CDR3 is TGTGCCAGCGCCGAGACAGGGCTCGCAGATACGCAGTATTTT.

This clone appeared once. The chain combines TRBV30 with TRBJ1-3; 8 bases are a match to TRBD1. V shed 0 bases, J shed 4 bases, and the junction held 5 bases outside the gene matches. This CDR3 region has 15 residues. In germline, CDR1 is GTSNPN, CDR2 SVGIG (reference sequence). The DNA for the CDR3 is TGTGCCTGGAGTGTCAGACAGGGGTCCGGAAACACCATATATTTT. Protein: CAWSVRQGSGNTIYF.

The table lists this clone with a count of one. The chain recombines TRBV27 with TRBJ2-7; D unclear. Germline values: CDR1 MNHEY, CDR2 SMNVEV (reference sequence). CDR3 length: 14 residues. Between the trimmed V and J ends, which lost 2 bases and 0 bases, there was a span of 8 bases. The CDR3 bases are TGTGCCAGCAGTTTACAATTAGACTCCTACGAGCAGTACTTC. Translating gives CASSLQLDSYEQYF.